This is a list of T cell receptor beta chains from one sample in a study of T cells after yellow fever vaccination. MiXCR was run by TCRdb on the 5' RACE reads, yielding one entry per CDR3 protein. Of approximately 70,000 distinct CDR3 sequences in the sample, approximately 7% were seen once. Sequences were derived from CD8+ T cells sorted from PBMCs, sampled about 49 days after the first yellow fever vaccination. Receptors originate from a man younger than 35 who received the YFV17D yellow fever vaccine. The CDR3 runs from the conserved cysteine through the conserved F or W. Each record gives: clone size, J gene, V gene, D gene, CDR3 DNA, CDR3 protein. D genes are given only for firm matches. A clone size is listed for some rows: how often the clone was seen (once, few, many), or a class if it is expanded.

many | TRBJ2-3 | TRBV9 | TRBD2 | TGTGCCAGCAGCGTAGCGGGTAGCGGGGGGGCCGCAGATACGCAGTATTTT | CASSVAGSGGAADTQYF
many | TRBJ2-2 | TRBV4-1 | . | TGCGCCAGCAGCCCCCAGGGGTTAGGGGAGCTGTTTTTT | CASSPQGLGELFF
many | TRBJ2-7 | TRBV20-1 | TRBD1 | TGCAGTGCCCTCGCCGACCAGACAGGGCCCTACGAGCAGTACTTC | CSALADQTGPYEQYF
few | TRBJ1-1 | TRBV4-2 | . | TGTGCCAGCAGCCAACCCGGCGGGGGTCCTATGAACACTGAAGCTTTCTTT | CASSQPGGGPMNTEAFF
few | TRBJ2-2 | TRBV6-5 | TRBD2 | TGTGCCAGCAGTTTCCTGAGACTAGCGGACTACACCGGGGAGCTGTTTTTT | CASSFLRLADYTGELFF
many | TRBJ2-1 | TRBV10-2 | TRBD2 | TGCGCCAGCAAGCTAGCGGGGGGATACCACAATGAGCAGTTCTTC | CASKLAGGYHNEQFF
few | TRBJ1-1 | TRBV12-3/TRBV12-4 | . | TGTGCCAGCAGTTCCGGGGAGGAAGCTTTCTTT | CASSSGEEAFF
many | TRBJ2-1 | TRBV12-3/TRBV12-4 | . | TGTGCCAGCAGCCCGAACACCGTTGAGCAGTTCTTC | CASSPNTVEQFF
many | TRBJ2-3 | TRBV11-2 | . | TGTGCCAGCAGCTTACGCCAGCGGAGCACAGATACGCAGTATTTT | CASSLRQRSTDTQYF
few | TRBJ1-1 | TRBV6-1 | . | TGTGCCAGCAGTGACGATATATGGAGCACTGAAGCTTTCTTT | CASSDDIWSTEAFF
many | TRBJ2-1 | TRBV3-1 | TRBD2 | TGTGCCAGCAGCCAAGACTTTACAGGGACTAGAAGGAGAGGCGATGAGCAGTTCTTC | CASSQDFTGTRRRGDEQFF
. | TRBJ1-5 | TRBV15 | . | TGTGCCACCAGCAGAGGGGCAGCTTATAGCAATCAGCCCCAGCATTTT | CATSRGAAYSNQPQHF
many | TRBJ1-2 | TRBV7-8 | . | TGTGCCAGCAGCTTATGGACCTCCCCTGACTATGGCTACACCTTC | CASSLWTSPDYGYTF
many | TRBJ1-5 | TRBV20-1 | . | TGCAGTGCTAGCCCCGGTGAGGGCCCCTATCATTCCCAGCATTTT | CSASPGEGPYHSQHF
many | TRBJ2-1 | TRBV6-5 | . | TGTGCCAGCAGTTACTCGGAGACCTACAATGAGCAGTTCTTC | CASSYSETYNEQFF
many | TRBJ2-1 | TRBV15 | . | TGTGCCACCAGCACCGAACCAGGGGTGAGCTCCTACAATGAGCAGTTCTTC | CATSTEPGVSSYNEQFF
many | TRBJ2-5 | TRBV18 | . | TGTGCCAGCTCTCCCGATCGAAGACAACCGCAAGAGACCCAGTACTTC | CASSPDRRQPQETQYF
few | TRBJ1-1 | TRBV18 | . | TGTGCCAGTACCGGGGCCCAAGCTTTCTTT | CASTGAQAFF
many | TRBJ2-1 | TRBV29-1 | . | TGCAGCGCCTGGGGGCAAGGGGGCAATGAGCAGTTCTTC | CSAWGQGGNEQFF
many | TRBJ2-5 | TRBV5-4 | . | TGTGCCAGCAGCTTGGTGGAACAAGAGACCCAGTACTTC | CASSLVEQETQYF
many | TRBJ2-3 | TRBV6-2/TRBV6-3 | . | TGTGCCAGCAGTTACGGGAATACGCAGTATTTT | CASSYGNTQYF
. | TRBJ1-6 | TRBV7-9 | TRBD1 | TGTGCCAGCAGCCCGACGGGACAGGGGTTTGTTTCACCCCTCCACTTT | CASSPTGQGFVSPLHF
few | TRBJ2-1 | TRBV27 | TRBD2 | TGTGCCAGCAGCGGGGAGCGGGGGGATGAGCAGTTCTTC | CASSGERGDEQFF
many | TRBJ1-5 | TRBV24-1 | TRBD1 | TGTGCCACCAGTGCAAGGGGGCGTCAGCCCCAGCATTTT | CATSARGRQPQHF
many | TRBJ2-7 | TRBV29-1 | TRBD1 | TGCAGCGTTGTAACAGGGGTCCTCTCCTACGAGCAGTACTTC | CSVVTGVLSYEQYF
many | TRBJ2-1 | TRBV11-2 | TRBD1 | TGTGCCAGCAGCTTCGTTGGGGACAGGCAGTTCTTC | CASSFVGDRQFF
. | TRBJ1-2 | TRBV4-3 | . | TGCGCCAGCAGCCAAGATGGCAGAGGGCCAGCTAACTATGGCTACACCTTC | CASSQDGRGPANYGYTF
many | TRBJ2-1 | TRBV9 | TRBD2 | TGTGCCAGCAGCGGCCGAGACGGGGGGGAACGCCAATACAATGAGCAGTTCTTC | CASSGRDGGERQYNEQFF
many | TRBJ2-1 | TRBV7-3 | . | TGTGCCAGCAGTCTTACAGGGAATGAGCAGTTCTTC | CASSLTGNEQFF
few | TRBJ2-4 | TRBV7-9 | . | TGTGCCAGCAGCCCCCCCTTCGGGGATTTAGCCAAAAACATTCAGTACTTC | CASSPPFGDLAKNIQYF
. | TRBJ1-1 | TRBV29-1 | . | TGCAGCGGCGCGGGAACTGAAGCTTTCTTT | CSGAGTEAFF
. | TRBJ2-3 | TRBV6-2/TRBV6-3 | . | TGTGCCAGCAGTTACGGGGCGGGGGCCCGTCAAGGAACGCAGTATTTT | CASSYGAGARQGTQYF
many | TRBJ2-7 | TRBV20-1 | . | TGCAGTGCTAGTTATAACTCCTACGAGCAGTACTTC | CSASYNSYEQYF
medium-sized | TRBJ2-1 | TRBV29-1 | TRBD1 | TGCAGCGTTGAAGGGGGGGACAGGGAAGACAATGAGCAGTTCTTC | CSVEGGDREDNEQFF
many | TRBJ2-4 | TRBV9 | TRBD2 | TGTGCCAGCGCGGGGGGGACTAACATTCAGTACTTC | CASAGGTNIQYF
many | TRBJ2-3 | TRBV20-1 | TRBD2 | TGCAGTGCTAGGGACCTCGGACTAGCGGGGGGCGTGGATACGCAGTATTTT | CSARDLGLAGGVDTQYF
. | TRBJ1-2 | TRBV7-9 | . | TGTGCCAGCAGCTTAGGGCAGATTCGTGGCTACACCTTC | CASSLGQIRGYTF
many | TRBJ2-2 | TRBV12-3/TRBV12-4 | . | TGTGCCAGCAGCAGGGGCCCCGGCCTAAACGCCGGGGAGCTGTTTTTT | CASSRGPGLNAGELFF
. | TRBJ1-2 | TRBV10-3 | . | TGTGCCATCAGTGAGTCGGGCGGTTGGAGGACCTCTGGCTACACCTTC | CAISESGGWRTSGYTF
many | TRBJ2-3 | TRBV4-1 | TRBD2 | TGCGCCAGCAGAGTTCCGGGGGGGGAGGTTACGCAGTATTTT | CASRVPGGEVTQYF